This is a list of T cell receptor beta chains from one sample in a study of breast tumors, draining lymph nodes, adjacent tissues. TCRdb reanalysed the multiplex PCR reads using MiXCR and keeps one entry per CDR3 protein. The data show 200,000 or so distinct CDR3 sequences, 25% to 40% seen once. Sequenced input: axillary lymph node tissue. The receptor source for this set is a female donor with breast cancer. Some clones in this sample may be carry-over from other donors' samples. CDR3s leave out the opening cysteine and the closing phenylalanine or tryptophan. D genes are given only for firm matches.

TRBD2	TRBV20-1	SARDRAGDSTDTQY
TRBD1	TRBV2	ASRTGTGLGNT
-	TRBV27	ASSLSSGFGNSPLH
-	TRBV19	VPRGTICPQH
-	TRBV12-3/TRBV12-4	ASSLGAETQY
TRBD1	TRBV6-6	ASSPTGTGTVKQF
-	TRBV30	AWSQGTASDNEQF
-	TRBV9	ASSSHSQETQY
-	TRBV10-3	AISESEGYNEQF
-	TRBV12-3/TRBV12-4	ASTDSYYNEQF
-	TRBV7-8	ASSWGYEQF
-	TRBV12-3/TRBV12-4	ASRNGTTDTQY
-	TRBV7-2	ASSRDISNQPQH
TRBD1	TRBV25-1	ARDRQGSNSPLH
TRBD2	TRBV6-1	ASSGLAGLTDTQY
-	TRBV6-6	ASSLRGLNYGYT
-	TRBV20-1	SAPGQPQH
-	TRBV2	ASSQQDRETQY
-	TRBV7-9	ASRDRGELF
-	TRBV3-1	ASSQESNEQF
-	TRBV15	ATSYRPIY
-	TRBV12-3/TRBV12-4	ASRGLNEKLF
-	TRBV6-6	ASSTGQNTEAF
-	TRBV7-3	ASSHGPQGPGNTIY
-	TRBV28	ASRGGGSNQPQH
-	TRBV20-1	SASRATLWEPQY
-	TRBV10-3	AISESGLGAATH
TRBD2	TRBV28	ASSIGLGRNEQF
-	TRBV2	ASSGGDSHEQY
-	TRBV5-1	ASSPQDIETQY
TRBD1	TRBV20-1	SARTGGGEQY
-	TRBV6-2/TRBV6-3	ASTRQNYGYT
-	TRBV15	ASQEGGSYGYT
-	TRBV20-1	SARDQSTGAKNIQY
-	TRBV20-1	SARGGSQWDTQY
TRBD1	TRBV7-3	ASSQGQGMKTQY
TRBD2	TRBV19	ASTDIAGKNEQF
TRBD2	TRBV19	ASMRSGGGTDTQY
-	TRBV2	ASRRDKLYTYEQY
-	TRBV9	ASSATPGDSSYNSPLH
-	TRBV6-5	ASSYSRGTGELF
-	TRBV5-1	ASSLGDNNQPQH
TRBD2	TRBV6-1	ASSAGLAGATDTQY
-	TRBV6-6	ASSYSNWGAETQY
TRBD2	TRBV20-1	SARVDSGGCTDTQY
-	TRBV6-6	ASSYAGSSYNSPLH
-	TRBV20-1	SADPPPGQPGSYEQY
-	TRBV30	AWSEGDLNEQF
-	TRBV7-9	ASSFGQGSTDTQY
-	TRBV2	ASRGGQSRNTIY
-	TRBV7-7	ASSPTSGTSDTQY
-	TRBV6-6	ASKYPSSTDTQY
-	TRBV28	ASLGVYVQF
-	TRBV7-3	ASSFAPSSEQF